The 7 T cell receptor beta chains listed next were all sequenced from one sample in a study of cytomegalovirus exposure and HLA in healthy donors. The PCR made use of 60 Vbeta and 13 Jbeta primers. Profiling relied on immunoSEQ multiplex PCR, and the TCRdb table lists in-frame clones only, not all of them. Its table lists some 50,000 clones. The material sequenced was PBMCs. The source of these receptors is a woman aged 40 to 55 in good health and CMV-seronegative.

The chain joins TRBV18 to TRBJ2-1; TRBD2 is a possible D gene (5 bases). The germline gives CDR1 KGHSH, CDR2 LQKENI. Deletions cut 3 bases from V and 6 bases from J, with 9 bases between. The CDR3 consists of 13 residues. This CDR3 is CASSPPAGNEQFF. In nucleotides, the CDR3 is TGTGCCAGCTCACCGCCGGCGGGCAATGAGCAGTTCTTC.

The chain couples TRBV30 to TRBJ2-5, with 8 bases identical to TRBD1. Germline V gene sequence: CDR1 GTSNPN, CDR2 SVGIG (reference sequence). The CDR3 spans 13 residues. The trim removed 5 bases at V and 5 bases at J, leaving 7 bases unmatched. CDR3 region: CAWGGQGYETQYF. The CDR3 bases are TGTGCCTGGGGAGGACAGGGCTACGAGACCCAGTACTTC.

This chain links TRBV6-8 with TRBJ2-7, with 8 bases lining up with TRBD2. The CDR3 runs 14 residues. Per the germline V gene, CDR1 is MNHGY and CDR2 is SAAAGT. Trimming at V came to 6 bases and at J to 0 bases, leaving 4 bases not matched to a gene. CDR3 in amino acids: CASSPAGASYEQYF. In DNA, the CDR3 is TGTGCCAGCAGCCCAGCGGGGGCCTCCTACGAGCAGTACTTC.

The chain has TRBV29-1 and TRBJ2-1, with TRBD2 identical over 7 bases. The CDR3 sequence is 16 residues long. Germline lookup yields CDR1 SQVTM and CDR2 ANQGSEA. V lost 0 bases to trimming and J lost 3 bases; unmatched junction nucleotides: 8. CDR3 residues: CSVEDLRASGYNEQFF. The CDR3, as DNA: TGCAGCGTTGAAGATCTTCGGGCTAGCGGCTACAATGAGCAGTTCTTC.

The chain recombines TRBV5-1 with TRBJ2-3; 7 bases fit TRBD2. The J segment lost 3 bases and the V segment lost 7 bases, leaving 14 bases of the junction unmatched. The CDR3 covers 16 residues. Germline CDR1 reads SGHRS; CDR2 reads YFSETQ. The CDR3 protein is CASSGGSGYETDTQYF. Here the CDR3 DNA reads TGCGCCAGCTCAGGAGGTAGCGGGTATGAAACAGATACGCAGTATTTT.

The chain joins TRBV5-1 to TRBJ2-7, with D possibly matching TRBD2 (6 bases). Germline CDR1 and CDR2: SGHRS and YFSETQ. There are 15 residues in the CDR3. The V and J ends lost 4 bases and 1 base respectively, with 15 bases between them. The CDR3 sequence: CASSIVADLSYEQYF. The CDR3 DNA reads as TGCGCCAGCAGCATAGTAGCGGACCTTTCCTACGAGCAGTACTTC.

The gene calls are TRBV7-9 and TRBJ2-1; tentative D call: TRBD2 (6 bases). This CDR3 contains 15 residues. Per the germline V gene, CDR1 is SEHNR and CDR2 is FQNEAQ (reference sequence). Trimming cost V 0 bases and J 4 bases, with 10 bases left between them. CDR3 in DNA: TGTGCCAGCAGCTTAGCGAGCGGGCCTTACAATGAGCAGTTCTTC. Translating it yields CASSLASGPYNEQFF. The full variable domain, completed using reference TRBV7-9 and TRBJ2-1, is DTGVSQNPRHKITKRGQNVTFRCDPISEHNRLYWYRQTLGQGPEFLTYFQNEAQLEKSRLLSDRFSAERPKGSFSTLEIQRTEQGDSAMYLCASSLASGPYNEQFFGPGTRLTVL.